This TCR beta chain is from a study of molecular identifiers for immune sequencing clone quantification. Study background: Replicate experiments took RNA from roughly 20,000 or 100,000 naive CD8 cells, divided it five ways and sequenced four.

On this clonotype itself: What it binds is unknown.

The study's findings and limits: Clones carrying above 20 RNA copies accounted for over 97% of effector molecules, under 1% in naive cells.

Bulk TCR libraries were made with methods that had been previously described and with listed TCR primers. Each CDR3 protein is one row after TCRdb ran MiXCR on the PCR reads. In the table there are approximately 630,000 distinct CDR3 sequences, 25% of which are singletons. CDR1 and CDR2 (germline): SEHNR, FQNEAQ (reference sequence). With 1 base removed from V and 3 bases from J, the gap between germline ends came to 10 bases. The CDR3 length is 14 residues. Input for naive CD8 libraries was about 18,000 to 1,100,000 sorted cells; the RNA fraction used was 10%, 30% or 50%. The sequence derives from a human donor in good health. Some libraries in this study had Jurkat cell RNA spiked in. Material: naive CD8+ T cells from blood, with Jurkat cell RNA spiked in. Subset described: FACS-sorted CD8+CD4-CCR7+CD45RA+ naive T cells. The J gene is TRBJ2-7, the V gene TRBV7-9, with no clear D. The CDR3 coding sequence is TGTGCCAGCAGCTTAGGGGCGGTGCTCTACGAGCAGTACTTC. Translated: CASSLGAVLYEQYF. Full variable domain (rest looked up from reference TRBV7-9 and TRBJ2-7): DTGVSQNPRHKITKRGQNVTFRCDPISEHNRLYWYRQTLGQGPEFLTYFQNEAQLEKSRLLSDRFSAERPKGSFSTLEIQRTEQGDSAMYLCASSLGAVLYEQYFGPGTRLTVT.